The 16 T cell receptor beta chains presented below share a single source sample, sequenced in a study of CD8 T cells in Susac syndrome. Random hexamers were used to reverse transcribe an amount of roughly 0.45 to 1 ug RNA. TCRdb re-called the immunoSEQ multiplex PCR reads with MiXCR, one entry per CDR3 protein. The data hold approximately 120,000 distinct CDR3 sequences, with 90% to 96% observed a single time. Sample: CD4+ T cells from PBMCs. These receptors came from a human donor in good health.

This sequence joins TRBV29-1 and TRBJ1-1; D is possibly TRBD1 (5 bases). The CDR3 is 11 residues long. From germline, CDR1 is SQVTM and CDR2 ANQGSEA. Deletions cut 8 bases from V and 2 bases from J, with 9 bases between. This CDR3 is CSIRGNTEAFF. The DNA for the CDR3 is TGCAGCATCCGGGGCAACACTGAAGCTTTCTTT.

The chain carries TRBV7-9 and TRBJ2-7; no definite D call. Between the trimmed V and J ends, which lost 0 bases and 5 bases, there was a span of 8 bases. CDR1 and CDR2 from the germline V gene are SEHNR and FQNEAQ (reference sequence). CDR3 size: 13 residues. CDR3 bases: TGTGCCAGCAGCTTAGCTGTGCTGAACGAGCAGTACTTC. Residues: CASSLAVLNEQYF.

The rearrangement joins TRBV7-2 to TRBJ2-1, with D hard to call. Germline V lookup: CDR1 SGHTA, CDR2 FQGNSA. The CDR3 spans 14 residues. Trimming took 5 bases from V and 0 from J, leaving 8 bases between them. CDR3: CASSKGSSYNEQFF. The DNA of the CDR3 is TGTGCCAGCAGCAAGGGTAGCTCCTACAATGAGCAGTTCTTC. The full variable domain, completed using reference TRBV7-2 and TRBJ2-1, is GAGVSQSPSNKVTEKGKDVELRCDPISGHTALYWYRQSLGQGLEFLIYFQGNSAPDKSGLPSDRFSAERTGGSVSTLTIQRTQQEDSAVYLCASSKGSSYNEQFFGPGTRLTVL.

The table lists this clonotype with a count of one. The rearrangement links TRBV29-1 to TRBJ2-7; D may be TRBD2 (6 bases). The germline CDR1 and CDR2 sequences are SQVTM and ANQGSEA. This CDR3 spans 14 amino acids. Deletions cut 4 bases from V and 5 bases from J, with 18 bases between. The CDR3 is CSVVGGKMSNEQYF. DNA of the CDR3: TGCAGCGTTGTTGGGGGGAAGATGAGTAACGAGCAGTACTTC.

The chain links TRBV5-4 to TRBJ1-5; 9 bases agree with TRBD1. Germline CDR1 SGHNT, CDR2 YYREEE (reference sequence). The CDR3 length is 14 residues. V lost 3 bases, J lost 9 bases, and 7 bases stayed unmatched. This chain's CDR3 is CASSWDPGQGPQHF. The CDR3 DNA sequence: TGTGCCAGCAGCTGGGATCCGGGACAGGGGCCCCAGCATTTT.

This clonotype was found once. This chain connects TRBV2 to TRBJ1-6, with 8 bases that match TRBD1. Trimming took 7 bases from V and 10 from J; bases not matched to a gene: 12. Per germline, CDR1 SNHLY and CDR2 FYNNEI. The length of the CDR3 is 15 residues. CDR3 bases: TGTGCCAGCACGAACTCCCCAGGGGGCAGCTCACCCCTCCACTTT. Its translation is CASTNSPGGSSPLHF.

The chain carries TRBV30 and TRBJ2-1, with D uncertain. Germline V lookup: CDR1 GTSNPN, CDR2 SVGIG (reference sequence). The V end was cut by 2 bases, the J end by 2 bases, with 7 bases between. The CDR3 is made up of 13 amino acids. The CDR3 DNA reads as TGTGCCTGGAGTTTGGGGACCTACAATGAGCAGTTCTTC. This sequence encodes CAWSLGTYNEQFF.

This clonotype was observed once. The chain joins TRBV2 to TRBJ2-5, with TRBD1 matching 8 bases. The CDR3 contains 15 residues. Germline lookup yields CDR1 SNHLY and CDR2 FYNNEI. V lost 7 bases and J lost 0; bases outside the gene matches: 7. CDR3 sequence: CASILTGAYQETQYF. The DNA for the CDR3 is TGTGCCAGCATCCTGACAGGGGCCTACCAAGAGACCCAGTACTTC.

The rearrangement uses TRBV7-3 and TRBJ2-5; perhaps TRBD2 as D (6 bases). Looked up from germline, CDR1 is SGHTA and CDR2 is FQGTGA. This CDR3 is 14 amino acids long. V was shortened by 5 bases and J by 2 bases, with 12 bases between the two germline ends. The CDR3, as DNA: TGTGCCAGCAGCCCTGGGACTCTTCAAGAGACCCAGTACTTC. It codes for CASSPGTLQETQYF. The whole variable domain, remainder taken from reference TRBV7-3 and TRBJ2-5, is GAGVSQTPSNKVTEKGKYVELRCDPISGHTALYWYRQSLGQGPEFLIYFQGTGAADDSGLPNDRFFAVRPEGSVSTLKIQRTERGDSAVYLCASSPGTLQETQYFGPGTRLLVL.

The V and J genes are TRBV5-4 and TRBJ2-5, with D possibly being TRBD1 or TRBD2 (6 bases each). CDR3 size: 15 residues. CDR1 is SGHNT and CDR2 is YYREEE in the germline V gene (reference sequence). V gave up 10 bases and J gave up 2 bases, with 21 bases separating them. The CDR3, as DNA: TGTGCCCTTGCGACGGGGGCGGAGGGGCAAGAGACCCAGTACTTC. Translated: CALATGAEGQETQYF.

The V call is TRBV6-1, the J call TRBJ2-2; 14 bases are a match to TRBD2. The CDR3 runs to 18 residues. After removal of 5 bases from V and 7 bases from J, the junction contained 12 bases not matched to a gene. Germline V gives CDR1 MNHNS, CDR2 SASEGT. In DNA, the CDR3 is TGTGCCAGCAGTCAAGACGGGACTAGCGGGAGACGCGGCGGGGAGCTGTTTTTT. This gives the protein CASSQDGTSGRRGGELFF.

The rearrangement uses TRBV27 and TRBJ2-2, with D perhaps matching TRBD1 or TRBD2 (6 bases each). The CDR3 has 15 residues. V lost 5 bases, J lost 5 bases, and 15 bases lay in between. Germline V gives CDR1 MNHEY, CDR2 SMNVEV (reference sequence). The CDR3 spells CASSRRKGGTGELFF. The CDR3 bases are TGTGCCAGCAGTAGACGGAAAGGGGGGACCGGGGAGCTGTTTTTT.

V gene TRBV3-1 combines with J gene TRBJ1-5; maybe TRBD1 (5 bases). The V gene's germline CDR1 is LGHDT and CDR2 YNNKEL (reference sequence). This CDR3 comprises 12 residues. V lost 9 bases and J 6 bases, leaving 12 bases between the germline ends. CDR3 nucleotides: TGTGCCAGTGGGGGGGGGAGTCAGCCCCAGCATTTT. This encodes CASGGGSQPQHF.

The gene calls are TRBV19 and TRBJ1-5; TRBD1 might be the D (6 bases). V lost 3 bases and J lost 1, with 16 bases in between. Germline assignment: CDR1 LNHDA and CDR2 SQIVND (reference sequence). The length of the CDR3 is 17 residues. The CDR3 coding sequence is TGTGCCAGTAGTATTCGTAGGGCAGGGGCAAGCAATCAGCCCCAGCATTTT. It translates to CASSIRRAGASNQPQHF.

The chain carries TRBV29-1 and TRBJ2-4, with TRBD2 matching 8 bases. V lost 7 bases to trimming and J lost 0 bases; unmatched junction nucleotides: 8. CDR1 and CDR2 from the germline V gene are SQVTM and ANQGSEA. The CDR3 spans 15 residues. The CDR3 protein is CSAAKAGAAKNIQYF. In DNA form, the CDR3 reads TGCAGCGCAGCTAAAGCGGGAGCAGCCAAAAACATTCAGTACTTC.

The rearrangement uses TRBV5-1 and TRBJ1-1; 7 nucleotides match TRBD1. CDR1 and CDR2 (germline): SGHRS, YFSETQ. The V gene end was trimmed by 5 bases and the J gene end by 0 bases; junction bases not matched to a gene: 4. CDR3 size: 14 residues. CDR3 DNA: TGCGCCAGCAGAGGGGACAGCCTGAACACTGAAGCTTTCTTT. It specifies CASRGDSLNTEAFF. Full variable domain (remainder filled in from reference TRBV5-1 and TRBJ1-1): KAGVTQTPRYLIKTRGQQVTLSCSPISGHRSVSWYQQTPGQGLQFLFEYFSETQRNKGNFPGRFSGRQFSNSRSEMNVSTLELGDSALYLCASRGDSLNTEAFFGQGTRLTVV.